The source of this T cell receptor beta chain is a study of identical twins. Each cDNA held unique molecular identifiers, and template switching gave it a universal primer site. In TCRdb, the 5' RACE reads were re-called with MiXCR into one record per CDR3 protein. In the table there are hundreds of thousands of distinct CDR3 sequences, around 8.6% of which are singletons. Study-wide results and caveats: The more abundant beta clonotypes in cord blood had fewer insertions, and memory repertoires did not show this.

The V gene end was trimmed by 5 bases and the J gene end by 6 bases; junction bases not matched to a gene: 11. The CDR3 consists of 17 residues. Germline CDR1 DFQATT, CDR2 SNEGSKA (reference sequence). This clonotype occurred a few times. Its specificity is unknown. This sample was also put to use in a study of yellow fever vaccine responses in identical twins.

This rearrangement joins TRBV20-1 to TRBJ2-2; 14 nucleotides agree with TRBD2. Input material: PBMCs. This clonotype was obtained from a woman between 18 and 30 years old in good health. The chain's CDR3 is CSAPGLAGDTLPGELFF. The CDR3 DNA follows: TGCAGTGCTCCGGGACTAGCGGGAGACACGCTGCCCGGGGAGCTGTTTTTT.